This TCR beta chain was found in a study of blood T cell repertoires in COVID-19. Across the study: Sources were T cells, B-cell-depleted T cells, or PBMCs; the material itself was cDNA or gDNA.

The count of this clone is one. TCRdb's copy holds only in-frame clones and misses some; the assay was immunoSEQ multiplex PCR. The table records some 500,000 clones, around 89% of them present only once. Individuals aged about 18 to 90 years were recruited from 24 US areas. Cohort 3 donors counted as recovered after two negative PCRs, clearance, or resolved symptoms. V lost 7 bases and J lost 7; bases outside the gene matches: 16. The CDR3 extends over 18 amino acids. Germline V lookup: CDR1 KGHDR, CDR2 SFDVKD. This clonotype was obtained from a woman between 40 and 55 years old who had recovered from COVID-19. The sample consisted of PBMCs or T cells enriched from blood (not recorded which). The V and J genes are TRBV24-1 and TRBJ2-2; 11 bases are shared with TRBD2. This CDR3 reads CATSAPVGTSGRDGELFF. The CDR3 nucleotides are TGTGCCACCAGCGCACCAGTGGGTACTAGCGGGAGAGACGGGGAGCTGTTTTTT.